The clone carrying this TCR beta chain was found once. This specimen comes from a study of CD8+ T cells in alopecia areata. After isolation, RNA underwent reverse transcription to generate cDNA as the sequencing template. Data came from immunoSEQ multiplex PCR; TCRdb stores just in-frame clones and leaves some out. The table shows some 98,000 clones, with around 55% occurring only once. Treatment defined: oral pan-JAK inhibitor, 5-10 mg twice daily. The CDR3 extends over 15 amino acids. V shed 5 bases and J shed 4 bases, with 17 bases lying between them. Germline lookup yields CDR1 MNHEY and CDR2 SMNVEV (reference sequence).

The chain combines TRBV27 with TRBJ2-5; the D is unclear. This clonotype originated in a human donor with alopecia areata. Sequenced here: CD8+ T cells sorted from blood, sampled at week 4, from a patient treated with tofacitinib. The CDR3 sequence is CASSILPPLRETQYF. CDR3 DNA: TGTGCCAGCAGTATTCTCCCCCCATTGCGAGAGACCCAGTACTTC.